This T cell receptor beta chain was sequenced in a study of radiation and T cells in renal cell carcinoma. The sample's time point: blood 4 weeks post-SBRT, at nephrectomy. Treatment described: 15 Gy SBRT to primary tumor, nephrectomy 4 weeks later. J gave up 4 bases and V 7 bases, and 13 bases lay outside the gene matches. The CDR3 is made up of 15 amino acids. Germline CDR1 is SQVTM and CDR2 is ANQGSEA. TCRdb's copy holds only in-frame clones and misses some; the assay was immunoSEQ multiplex PCR. Of tens of thousands of clones detected, roughly 87% appear once; the ten largest clones hold nearly 6%.

The V and J genes are TRBV29-1 and TRBJ2-7; 10 bases match TRBD1. This material consisted of blood, taken from a patient whose treatment included radiotherapy and nephrectomy. The sequence was obtained from an older woman with renal cell carcinoma. The CDR3 region has the DNA TGCAGCGCGACCTCCGGGACAGGGGTTGGGTACGAGCAGTACTTC. It encodes CSATSGTGVGYEQYF.